This is a list of T cell receptor beta chains from one sample in a study of T cell clones after liver transplantation. The repertoire was sequenced with immunoSEQ multiplex PCR; TCRdb's copy has only in-frame clones and lacks some. In the table there are 75,000 to 85,000 clones, 70% to 90% of which are singletons. The sample was CD4+ T cells from blood, taken at the 22-month timepoint. The receptors stem from a human patient who received a liver transplant. Some T cells may be supplied by the graft donor. CDR3s include the opening cysteine and the closing phenylalanine or tryptophan. Fields, in order: CDR3 DNA, CDR3 protein, D gene, clone size, J gene, V gene. A D gene is named only where the DNA matches it firmly. Clone size, where shown, is once, few, many, or a class for clones that have expanded.

CDR3 DNA: TGCGCCAGCAGCCGAGGAGGTACAAGCTCTGGAAACACCATATATTTT; CDR3 protein: CASSRGGTSSGNTIYF; D gene: NA; clone size: NA; J gene: TRBJ1-3; V gene: TRBV5-1
CDR3 DNA: TGTGCCAGCAGTCTGACACAGGGGAACACCGGGGAGCTGTTTTTT; CDR3 protein: CASSLTQGNTGELFF; D gene: NA; clone size: NA; J gene: TRBJ2-2; V gene: TRBV7-9
CDR3 DNA: TGTGCCAGCTCACTGAACCCTGGGGCAGGCCCCAATCAGCCCCAGCATTTT; CDR3 protein: CASSLNPGAGPNQPQHF; D gene: NA; clone size: few; J gene: TRBJ1-5; V gene: TRBV18
CDR3 DNA: TGTGCCAGCAGGCGACCAGAGTCCTATGGCTACACCTTC; CDR3 protein: CASRRPESYGYTF; D gene: NA; clone size: NA; J gene: TRBJ1-2; V gene: TRBV28
CDR3 DNA: TGTGCCAGTAGTACGACTAGCGGGGGAGGGAATGAGCAGTTCTTC; CDR3 protein: CASSTTSGGGNEQFF; D gene: TRBD2; clone size: NA; J gene: TRBJ2-1; V gene: TRBV19
CDR3 DNA: TGCAGCGTTGAAAGGTCACAGACGCAGTTCTTC; CDR3 protein: CSVERSQTQFF; D gene: NA; clone size: NA; J gene: TRBJ2-1; V gene: TRBV29-1
CDR3 DNA: TGTGCCAGCTCACTACGGGACAGGGGCACAGATACGCAGTATTTT; CDR3 protein: CASSLRDRGTDTQYF; D gene: TRBD1; clone size: NA; J gene: TRBJ2-3; V gene: TRBV18
CDR3 DNA: TGTGCCAGCAGTGGGGGAAGGGTGTCCTATGGCTACACCTTC; CDR3 protein: CASSGGRVSYGYTF; D gene: NA; clone size: few; J gene: TRBJ1-2; V gene: TRBV28
CDR3 DNA: TGTGCCAGCAGCCAAGACCTAGCGGGGGGCGGTATAGCCAAAAACATTCAGTACTTC; CDR3 protein: CASSQDLAGGGIAKNIQYF; D gene: TRBD2; clone size: NA; J gene: TRBJ2-4; V gene: TRBV4-2
CDR3 DNA: TGTGCCAGCAGCCCTAGCGGGGGGGAAGAGCAGTACTTC; CDR3 protein: CASSPSGGEEQYF; D gene: TRBD2; clone size: NA; J gene: TRBJ2-7; V gene: TRBV7-8
CDR3 DNA: TGTGCCAGCTCACCCTCCGGGACCGTCTTGGGCTACACCTTC; CDR3 protein: CASSPSGTVLGYTF; D gene: NA; clone size: NA; J gene: TRBJ1-2; V gene: TRBV18
CDR3 DNA: TGCGCCAGCAGCTTCCCCCCGGACAGGGGGCAGGACGGGGAGCTGTTTTTT; CDR3 protein: CASSFPPDRGQDGELFF; D gene: TRBD1; clone size: NA; J gene: TRBJ2-2; V gene: TRBV5-1
CDR3 DNA: TGTGCCAGCAGCTCAACTCGGCGGGCCAATGAGCAGTTCTTC; CDR3 protein: CASSSTRRANEQFF; D gene: NA; clone size: NA; J gene: TRBJ2-1; V gene: TRBV11-3
CDR3 DNA: TGTGCCAGCAGCTTAGCTGACGGGAGGGCCCAAGAGACCCAGTACTTC; CDR3 protein: CASSLADGRAQETQYF; D gene: TRBD2; clone size: NA; J gene: TRBJ2-5; V gene: TRBV7-8
CDR3 DNA: TGTGCCAGCAGCCCGGCGGGATCCGGGGAGCTGTTTTTT; CDR3 protein: CASSPAGSGELFF; D gene: NA; clone size: NA; J gene: TRBJ2-2; V gene: TRBV7-3
CDR3 DNA: TGCGCCAGCAGCCAAGTCACGTCCTATAATTCACCCCTCCACTTT; CDR3 protein: CASSQVTSYNSPLHF; D gene: NA; clone size: NA; J gene: TRBJ1-6; V gene: TRBV4-3
CDR3 DNA: TGTGCCAGCAGCGTAGACGGCAGAACCTATCAGCCCCAGCATTTT; CDR3 protein: CASSVDGRTYQPQHF; D gene: NA; clone size: once; J gene: TRBJ1-5; V gene: TRBV9
CDR3 DNA: TGTGCCAGCAGCAAGGGGGATCAGCCCCAGCATTTT; CDR3 protein: CASSKGDQPQHF; D gene: NA; clone size: NA; J gene: TRBJ1-5; V gene: TRBV16
CDR3 DNA: TGTGCCAGCAGCTCGGACAGGGTAGAGACCCAGTACTTC; CDR3 protein: CASSSDRVETQYF; D gene: TRBD1; clone size: NA; J gene: TRBJ2-5; V gene: TRBV7-2
CDR3 DNA: TGTGCCAGCTGCCGGAGCAGCAGGGGAGGCAATCAGCCCCAGCATTTT; CDR3 protein: CASCRSSRGGNQPQHF; D gene: NA; clone size: NA; J gene: TRBJ1-5; V gene: TRBV2
CDR3 DNA: TGTGCCAGCAGCACCCGGACAGCTTTTTTCACTGAAGCTTTCTTT; CDR3 protein: CASSTRTAFFTEAFF; D gene: NA; clone size: NA; J gene: TRBJ1-1; V gene: TRBV11-2
CDR3 DNA: TGTGCCATCAGTGAGCTCGGGGCTGAAGCTTTCTTT; CDR3 protein: CAISELGAEAFF; D gene: NA; clone size: once; J gene: TRBJ1-1; V gene: TRBV10-3
CDR3 DNA: TGTGCCAGTAGTTCGGACAAAACAAGCTACGAGCAGTACTTC; CDR3 protein: CASSSDKTSYEQYF; D gene: NA; clone size: NA; J gene: TRBJ2-7; V gene: TRBV19
CDR3 DNA: TGTGCCAGCAGTGAAAGTGAGTCAGGGGAAAAACTGTTTTTT; CDR3 protein: CASSESESGEKLFF; D gene: NA; clone size: NA; J gene: TRBJ1-4; V gene: TRBV25-1
CDR3 DNA: TGTGCCAGCAGCCTCCTCGGGACTAGCGGGAGGCATGAGCAGTTCTTC; CDR3 protein: CASSLLGTSGRHEQFF; D gene: TRBD2; clone size: NA; J gene: TRBJ2-1; V gene: TRBV4-2
CDR3 DNA: TGTGCCAGCAGCGGGACAGGGGAGGGTTCACCCCTCCACTTT; CDR3 protein: CASSGTGEGSPLHF; D gene: TRBD1; clone size: NA; J gene: TRBJ1-6; V gene: TRBV2
CDR3 DNA: TGTGCCAGCAGTGCGAGGGGAGGCTACACCTTC; CDR3 protein: CASSARGGYTF; D gene: NA; clone size: NA; J gene: TRBJ1-2; V gene: TRBV6-5
CDR3 DNA: TGTGCCAGCTCCCGACAGAAAAACACTGAAGCTTTCTTT; CDR3 protein: CASSRQKNTEAFF; D gene: NA; clone size: NA; J gene: TRBJ1-1; V gene: TRBV18
CDR3 DNA: TGTGCCAGCAGCCAGGAAAGACACTACACCTTC; CDR3 protein: CASSQERHYTF; D gene: NA; clone size: many; J gene: TRBJ1-2; V gene: TRBV4-2
CDR3 DNA: TGTGCCAGCAGCCCCCACACATTAGCGGGCGGATACGAGCAGTACTTC; CDR3 protein: CASSPHTLAGGYEQYF; D gene: TRBD2; clone size: NA; J gene: TRBJ2-7; V gene: TRBV9
CDR3 DNA: TGTGCCAGCAGCTTATTGGGGGCCGGCTACGAGCAGTACTTC; CDR3 protein: CASSLLGAGYEQYF; D gene: NA; clone size: NA; J gene: TRBJ2-7; V gene: TRBV7-3
CDR3 DNA: TGCGCCAGCAGGAGCGCGCTAGCGGCTAATTTTTACAATGAGCAGTTCTTC; CDR3 protein: CASRSALAANFYNEQFF; D gene: TRBD2; clone size: NA; J gene: TRBJ2-1; V gene: TRBV5-1
CDR3 DNA: TGTGCCAGCTCACCACCGGTAAGGTTGAGTGTGTATGGCTACACCTTC; CDR3 protein: CASSPPVRLSVYGYTF; D gene: NA; clone size: NA; J gene: TRBJ1-2; V gene: TRBV18
CDR3 DNA: TGTGCCAGCACACCTAGCGGGGGACAAGAGACCCAGTACTTC; CDR3 protein: CASTPSGGQETQYF; D gene: TRBD2; clone size: NA; J gene: TRBJ2-5; V gene: TRBV7-2
CDR3 DNA: TGTGCCATCAGGGGGGGCGGGACTACCTACGAGCAGTACTTC; CDR3 protein: CAIRGGGTTYEQYF; D gene: NA; clone size: NA; J gene: TRBJ2-7; V gene: TRBV10-3
CDR3 DNA: TGTGCCAGCAGTGGGATTGATCAGCCCCAGCATTTT; CDR3 protein: CASSGIDQPQHF; D gene: NA; clone size: NA; J gene: TRBJ1-5; V gene: TRBV6-1
CDR3 DNA: TGTGCCAGCAGTCCCAGGGGGCTAAAGACCCAGTACTTC; CDR3 protein: CASSPRGLKTQYF; D gene: TRBD1; clone size: NA; J gene: TRBJ2-5; V gene: TRBV11-2
CDR3 DNA: TGTGCCAGCAGTTTAGGGGAATATGGCTACACCTTC; CDR3 protein: CASSLGEYGYTF; D gene: NA; clone size: NA; J gene: TRBJ1-2; V gene: TRBV28
CDR3 DNA: TGTGCCAGCAGCTTGGGCCGGCAGCCTTTGAACACTGAAGCTTTCTTT; CDR3 protein: CASSLGRQPLNTEAFF; D gene: NA; clone size: NA; J gene: TRBJ1-1; V gene: TRBV5-8
CDR3 DNA: TGTGCCAGCTTATCTTCCGGGACTAGCGGGGGAAGCTCCTACGAGCAGTACTTC; CDR3 protein: CASLSSGTSGGSSYEQYF; D gene: TRBD2; clone size: NA; J gene: TRBJ2-7; V gene: TRBV28
CDR3 DNA: TGTGCCATCGGAAGAGGAGGGGTCGGACCCCAGCATTTT; CDR3 protein: CAIGRGGVGPQHF; D gene: NA; clone size: NA; J gene: TRBJ1-5; V gene: TRBV28
CDR3 DNA: TGTGCCAGCTCAAACGGCGGGGGGGCCAGGAATGAGCAGTTCTTC; CDR3 protein: CASSNGGGARNEQFF; D gene: TRBD2; clone size: NA; J gene: TRBJ2-1; V gene: TRBV6-5
CDR3 DNA: TGTGCCGAAGCCCTCTTAGACCCCAGGATGGCTAACTATGGCTACACCTTC; CDR3 protein: CAEALLDPRMANYGYTF; D gene: NA; clone size: NA; J gene: TRBJ1-2; V gene: TRBV7-9
CDR3 DNA: TGTGCCAGTAGTAACCGGGACAGGGACAATGAGCAGTTCTTC; CDR3 protein: CASSNRDRDNEQFF; D gene: TRBD1; clone size: NA; J gene: TRBJ2-1; V gene: TRBV19
CDR3 DNA: TGTGCCAGCAGTGAACTCGCAGGAAACTATGGCTACACCTTC; CDR3 protein: CASSELAGNYGYTF; D gene: NA; clone size: NA; J gene: TRBJ1-2; V gene: TRBV25-1
CDR3 DNA: TGCGCCAGCAGAACGACAGGGACCCCCGGTACGCAGTATTTT; CDR3 protein: CASRTTGTPGTQYF; D gene: TRBD1; clone size: NA; J gene: TRBJ2-3; V gene: TRBV5-1
CDR3 DNA: TGTGCCAGCAGTTATGATACAGAGAACACTGAAGCTTTCTTT; CDR3 protein: CASSYDTENTEAFF; D gene: NA; clone size: NA; J gene: TRBJ1-1; V gene: TRBV6-5
CDR3 DNA: TGTGCCAGCAGTTTCGCCAGAGGTGGGGCCAACGTCCTGACTTTC; CDR3 protein: CASSFARGGANVLTF; D gene: NA; clone size: NA; J gene: TRBJ2-6; V gene: TRBV28
CDR3 DNA: TGTGCCAGCAGCTTAGACTTGGGGGGTCATGAGCAGTTCTTC; CDR3 protein: CASSLDLGGHEQFF; D gene: NA; clone size: few; J gene: TRBJ2-1; V gene: TRBV7-2
CDR3 DNA: TGTGCCACCAGCAGGTTCGGTCTTGGGAACACTGAAGCTTTCTTT; CDR3 protein: CATSRFGLGNTEAFF; D gene: NA; clone size: NA; J gene: TRBJ1-1; V gene: TRBV15
CDR3 DNA: TGTGCCAGCAGCCGTCTTGGGGGGAGGGCAAACACCGGGGAGCTGTTTTTT; CDR3 protein: CASSRLGGRANTGELFF; D gene: TRBD2; clone size: NA; J gene: TRBJ2-2; V gene: TRBV9
CDR3 DNA: TGTGCCAGCAGCAGAAGCGGGAGAGGGACCGGGGAGCTGTTTTTT; CDR3 protein: CASSRSGRGTGELFF; D gene: TRBD2; clone size: NA; J gene: TRBJ2-2; V gene: TRBV11-2